These T cell receptor beta chains were read from a single sample in a study of T cells after yellow fever vaccination. TCRdb reanalysed the 5' RACE reads using MiXCR and keeps one entry per CDR3 protein. The sample holds some 390,000 distinct CDR3 sequences, more than 5.5% seen once. The sample in question was PBMCs, obtained 5 days after the yellow fever booster vaccination. The receptor set was obtained from a man younger than 45 who received the YFV17D yellow fever vaccine. The CDR3 runs from the conserved cysteine through the conserved F or W. Fields, in order: D gene, clone size, J gene, V gene, CDR3 protein, CDR3 DNA. A D gene is named only where the DNA matches it firmly. Clone size is given for some rows only: seen once, a few or many times, or a class if the clone is expanded.

>.|.|TRBJ2-3|TRBV20-1
CCARDPKKGMADTQYF
TGCTGTGCTAGAGACCCGAAAAAGGGGATGGCAGATACGCAGTATTTT
>TRBD2|many|TRBJ2-1|TRBV20-1
CSATTASGLYNEQFF
TGCAGTGCCACAACGGCTAGCGGCCTCTACAATGAGCAGTTCTTC
>.|.|TRBJ2-5|TRBV29-1
CSVGLDEETQYF
TGCAGCGTTGGTTTGGACGAAGAGACCCAGTACTTC
>.|few|TRBJ2-2|TRBV28
CASSFEGVGTGELFF
TGTGCCAGCAGTTTCGAAGGGGTGGGCACCGGGGAGCTGTTTTTT
>.|few|TRBJ1-2|TRBV21-1
CASSKVMPGYTF
TGTGCCAGCAGCAAGGTGATGCCCGGCTACACCTTC
>.|many|TRBJ2-1|TRBV20-1
CSASGFGALGANEQFF
TGCAGTGCTAGTGGGTTCGGGGCTTTGGGGGCCAATGAGCAGTTCTTC
>TRBD2|.|TRBJ2-3|TRBV5-4
CASSSQAGTSTDTQYF
TGTGCCAGCAGCTCCCAAGCGGGGACTAGCACAGATACGCAGTATTTT
>TRBD1|few|TRBJ2-7|TRBV10-2
CASSEVQGAIYEQYF
TGCGCCAGCAGTGAAGTGCAGGGGGCAATTTACGAGCAGTACTTC
>.|many|TRBJ2-7|TRBV7-2
CASSDVYGYEQYF
TGTGCCAGCAGCGATGTGTATGGATACGAGCAGTACTTC
>.|.|TRBJ2-7|TRBV6-2/TRBV6-3
CASSPTGALSYEQYF
TGTGCCAGCAGCCCCACGGGAGCGCTTTCCTACGAGCAGTACTTC
>.|.|TRBJ2-2|TRBV27
CASRTAGLKGTGELFF
TGTGCCAGCAGGACCGCGGGGCTAAAAGGGACCGGGGAGCTGTTTTTT
>.|few|TRBJ2-5|TRBV20-1
CSARDRAAGQETQYF
TGCAGTGCTAGAGATCGGGCGGCCGGACAGGAGACCCAGTACTTC
>.|.|TRBJ2-5|TRBV29-1
CSAWEQETQYF
TGCAGCGCGTGGGAGCAAGAGACCCAGTACTTC
>TRBD2|few|TRBJ2-1|TRBV9
CASSVVGGGGDYNEQFF
TGTGCCAGCAGCGTAGTCGGGGGGGGCGGGGACTACAATGAGCAGTTCTTC
>.|.|TRBJ2-5|TRBV20-1
CSAFDERSQETQYF
TGCAGTGCTTTTGATGAGCGGAGCCAAGAGACCCAGTACTTC
>.|.|TRBJ2-3|TRBV13
CASSLTAERTDTQYF
TGTGCCAGCAGCTTAACGGCGGAGCGCACAGATACGCAGTATTTT
>.|.|TRBJ1-1|TRBV5-1
CASSSLYLFSGLGTEAFF
TGCGCCAGCAGCTCCCTGTACCTTTTTTCGGGCTTGGGTACTGAAGCTTTCTTT
>TRBD2|many|TRBJ2-2|TRBV20-1
CSAPDLAGSYGELFF
TGCAGTGCCCCAGATCTAGCGGGCTCTTACGGGGAGCTGTTTTTT
>.|.|TRBJ2-7|TRBV7-8
CASSGTQGPNSYEQYF
TGTGCCAGCAGCGGAACTCAGGGACCTAACTCCTACGAGCAGTACTTC
>.|many|TRBJ1-2|TRBV6-1
CASSERGPREGYTF
TGTGCCAGCAGTGAAAGAGGCCCCCGGGAGGGCTACACCTTC
>.|few|TRBJ1-2|TRBV4-3
CASSQDQGPSIYGYTF
TGCGCCAGCAGCCAAGATCAGGGACCCTCAATCTATGGCTACACCTTC
>.|.|TRBJ1-1|TRBV12-3/TRBV12-4
CASSPMRWQGGRNTEAFF
TGTGCCAGCAGTCCCATGAGGTGGCAGGGCGGGAGGAACACTGAAGCTTTCTTT
>.|many|TRBJ2-7|TRBV29-1
CSVVVTYEQYF
TGCAGCGTTGTAGTTACCTACGAGCAGTACTTC
>.|many|TRBJ1-2|TRBV7-2
CASSRARDRNYGYTF
TGTGCCAGCAGCCGAGCCCGGGACCGAAACTATGGCTACACCTTC
>.|many|TRBJ2-3|TRBV7-8
CASSLVQGRSTTDTQYF
TGTGCCAGCAGCTTAGTCCAGGGCAGGAGTACGACAGATACGCAGTATTTT
>.|.|TRBJ1-4|TRBV20-1
CSAAGGEATNEKLFF
TGCAGTGCAGCGGGGGGCGAAGCAACTAATGAAAAACTGTTTTTT
>TRBD2|many|TRBJ2-6|TRBV30
CAWDLGGELFSGANVLTF
TGTGCCTGGGACTTGGGGGGGGAACTATTCTCTGGGGCCAACGTCCTGACTTTC
>.|many|TRBJ2-7|TRBV7-2
CASSLPGGGQGLAYEQYF
TGTGCCAGCAGCTTACCGGGGGGAGGACAGGGACTCGCCTACGAGCAGTACTTC
>.|few|TRBJ2-1|TRBV5-6
CASSPRLGLYNEQFF
TGTGCCAGCAGCCCCCGACTAGGATTATACAATGAGCAGTTCTTC
>TRBD2|many|TRBJ2-3|TRBV5-1
CASSSGLAERDDTQYF
TGCGCCAGCAGCAGCGGACTAGCGGAGAGGGATGATACGCAGTATTTT
>.|.|TRBJ1-1|TRBV18
CASSPEVTANTEAFF
TGTGCCAGCTCACCGGAGGTGACAGCGAACACTGAAGCTTTCTTT
>.|many|TRBJ2-7|TRBV5-6
CASSNGPAGQYEQYF
TGTGCCAGCAGCAACGGGCCAGCAGGGCAATACGAGCAGTACTTC
>TRBD2|many|TRBJ2-7|TRBV5-1
CASSLITSANHYEQYF
TGCGCCAGCAGCTTGATAACTAGCGCGAATCACTACGAGCAGTACTTC
>.|few|TRBJ2-1|TRBV28
CASSFPTLNEQFF
TGTGCCAGCAGTTTTCCCACCCTCAATGAGCAGTTCTTC
>TRBD1|many|TRBJ2-7|TRBV3-1
CASSQDGQAPYEQYF
TGTGCCAGCAGCCAAGACGGACAGGCGCCCTACGAGCAGTACTTC
>.|many|TRBJ2-5|TRBV20-1
CSANTGTAEETQYF
TGCAGTGCTAACACCGGGACCGCAGAAGAGACCCAGTACTTC
>TRBD2|.|TRBJ2-1|TRBV24-1
CATSDSSGSRYNEQFF
TGTGCCACCAGTGATTCTAGCGGGAGCCGTTACAATGAGCAGTTCTTC
>.|.|TRBJ2-1|TRBV29-1
CSVTFRSNEQFF
TGCAGCGTGACCTTCCGTAGCAATGAGCAGTTCTTC
>.|.|TRBJ2-1|TRBV11-2
CASILGHSSYNEQFF
TGTGCCAGCATCCTGGGACATTCGTCCTACAATGAGCAGTTCTTC
>TRBD1|many|TRBJ2-2|TRBV12-3/TRBV12-4
CASSSGTGGWTGELFF
TGTGCCAGCAGTTCCGGGACAGGGGGTTGGACCGGGGAGCTGTTTTTT
>TRBD1|many|TRBJ2-5|TRBV29-1
CSVEAGRGETQYF
TGCAGCGTTGAAGCGGGCAGGGGGGAGACCCAGTACTTC
>TRBD2|many|TRBJ2-4|TRBV6-5
CASSNIWSGRNKNIQYF
TGTGCCAGCAGTAACATTTGGAGCGGGAGAAACAAAAACATTCAGTACTTC
>TRBD1|many|TRBJ2-7|TRBV7-8
CASRGGNEQYF
TGTGCCAGCCGAGGGGGCAACGAGCAGTACTTC
>TRBD2|few|TRBJ2-7|TRBV20-1
CSAQTSGSSYEQYF
TGCAGTGCTCAGACTAGCGGGAGCTCCTACGAGCAGTACTTC
>TRBD1|few|TRBJ1-1|TRBV6-5
CAIRTGGTEAFF
TGTGCCATCCGGACAGGGGGGACTGAAGCTTTCTTT